This entry lists 29 T cell receptor beta chains sequenced from one sample in a study of Graves' ophthalmopathy and Graves' hyperthyroidism. RNA transcripts served as template for amplifying TCR beta CDR3 sequences. A first-round RT-PCR used HTBI primers, followed by a second-round multiplex PCR. TCRdb ran MiXCR on the multiplex PCR reads and lists one entry per CDR3 protein. There are just over 600,000 distinct CDR3 sequences in the sample; roughly 20% occur only once, and around 6.9% lies in the top ten. Sequencing was performed on peripheral blood. The source of these receptors is a woman aged 18-29 years with stable Graves' hyperthyroidism. Some clones in this sample may be carry-over from other donors' samples.

This clonotype showed up many times. The V call is TRBV12-3 or TRBV12-4, the J call TRBJ1-3; weak D call: TRBD1 (6 bases). The ends were cut back, 3 bases at V and 4 bases at J, with 25 bases in the middle. CDR3 size: 19 residues. The CDR3 here is CASSFPSRGPGAAGNTIYF. The CDR3 DNA reads TGTGCCAGCAGTTTCCCCAGTCGAGGGCCGGGGGCAGCCGGAAACACCATATATTTT.

This clonotype was recorded a few times. The chain combines TRBV13 with TRBJ2-7; TRBD2 aligns across 13 bases. After removal of 5 bases from V and 3 bases from J, the junction contained 22 bases not matched to a gene. The CDR3 is 21 amino acids. The germline gives CDR1 PRHDT, CDR2 FYEKMQ (reference sequence). This chain's CDR3 is CASSQKSGLAGEVGVGYEQYF. Here the CDR3 DNA reads TGTGCCAGCAGCCAAAAAAGCGGACTAGCGGGAGAGGTGGGAGTTGGCTACGAGCAGTACTTC.

This clonotype has just a few counts. Because the CDR3's place on the DNA is in doubt, the DNA is left out and the CDR3 is given as listed by TCRdb. The CDR3 sequence: CATEDSNYGCTF. This sequence joins TRBV6-2 or TRBV6-3 and TRBJ1-2; TRBD1 was called by the table and not checked on the DNA. The CDR3 numbers 12 amino acids, ends counted. Germline values: CDR1 MNHEY, CDR2 SVGEGT.

This sequence joins TRBV20-1 and TRBJ1-2, with 7 positions matching TRBD1. The CDR3 has 13 amino acids. Germline V CDR1 and CDR2: DFQATT, SNEGSKA (reference sequence). V shed 6 bases, J shed 3 bases, and the junction held 7 bases outside the gene matches. Here the CDR3 DNA reads TGCAGTGCCTATCTAGGACAGGACTATGGCTACACCTTC. Protein product: CSAYLGQDYGYTF.

This clonotype was seen at least ten times. The J gene is TRBJ2-7, the V gene TRBV29-1; TRBD1 matches 11 bases. Per germline, CDR1 SQVTM and CDR2 ANQGSEA. Losses at the gene ends were 7 bases for V and 1 base for J; bases not matched to a gene: 6. This CDR3 region has 14 residues. The CDR3, as DNA: TGCAGCGCCCGGGGGACAGGGGGATCCTACGAGCAGTACTTC. Translated, it gives CSARGTGGSYEQYF.

This clonotype was detected many times. This chain uses TRBV29-1 with TRBJ2-7; D call uncertain. The V gene lost 3 bases and the J gene lost 2 bases, with 8 bases spanning the gap. This CDR3 is built from 12 residues. Germline values: CDR1 SQVTM, CDR2 ANQGSEA. The CDR3 region is CSVESRTYEQYF. CDR3 DNA: TGCAGCGTTGAGAGCAGGACCTACGAGCAGTACTTC.

This clonotype was detected many times. The CDR3 DNA sequence: TGTGCCAGCAGTCTCGACAGTGTTCTCTACGAGCAGTACTTC. Translating it yields CASSLDSVLYEQYF. The chain recombines TRBV6-5 with TRBJ2-7, with a possible D match to TRBD1 (5 bases). The CDR3 totals 14 residues. Germline assignment: CDR1 MNHEY and CDR2 SVGAGI. Trimming stripped 5 bases from V and 3 bases from J, with 14 bases between.

There are many counts of this clonotype. The V and J genes are TRBV6-2 or TRBV6-3 and TRBJ1-5; D gene ambiguous. Germline V gives CDR1 MNHEY, CDR2 SVGEGT. The ends were cut back, 5 bases at V and 1 base at J, with 9 bases in the middle. CDR3 length: 14 amino acids. CDR3 nucleotides: TGTGCCAGCAGTCGTCCGGGGAGCAATCAGCCCCAGCATTTT. It is translated as CASSRPGSNQPQHF.

CDR3 nucleotide sequence: TGTGCCAGCCTACCCCGGGTTCCACTCTACGGACAGTACTTC. Residues: CASLPRVPLYGQYF. J is TRBJ2-7 and V is TRBV27; no definite D call. Trimming removed 8 bases from V and 10 bases from J, with 24 bases in between. CDR1 MNHEY and CDR2 SMNVEV come from the germline V gene (reference sequence). The CDR3 sequence is 14 residues long.

Many counts were recorded for this clonotype. The chain couples TRBV12-3 or TRBV12-4 to TRBJ1-1; no firm D call. The CDR3 sequence is 13 residues long. The germline V and J ends were trimmed by 2 bases and 0 bases, with 4 bases remaining between them. CDR3 sequence (DNA): TGTGCCAGCAGTTTAAAGATGAACACTGAAGCTTTCTTT. This codes for CASSLKMNTEAFF.

At least ten counts were recorded for this clonotype. The chain carries TRBV11-2 and TRBJ1-1; 7 nucleotides agree with TRBD1. The CDR3 totals 15 residues. Trimming took 0 bases from V and 4 from J; bases not matched to a gene: 5. CDR1 and CDR2 from the germline V gene are SGHAT and FQNNGV. This CDR3 reads CASSLDQGVGTEAFF. CDR3 sequence (DNA): TGTGCCAGCAGCTTAGATCAGGGGGTAGGCACTGAAGCTTTCTTT.

This clonotype showed up many times. One end of the junction fails to match germline, which may point to a read error. DNA of the CDR3: TGTGCCAGCAGCGAAACAAACAGGGCCCCCTCCTCGTTC. Translation: CASSETNRAPSSF. The J gene is TRBJ2-7, the V gene TRBV3-1, with a weak D call TRBD1 (6 bases). This CDR3 is built from 13 residues. The germline V gene has CDR1 LGHDT and CDR2 YNNKEL (reference sequence).

V gene TRBV6-1 combines with J gene TRBJ1-2; 10 positions match TRBD1. In germline, CDR1 is MNHNS, CDR2 SASEGT. V lost 8 bases and J lost 6; bases outside the gene matches: 3. The CDR3 runs to 12 residues. The CDR3 DNA sequence: TGTGCCAGCCCCGGGACAGGGGATGGCTACACCTTC. This translates into CASPGTGDGYTF.

The chain links TRBV7-3 to TRBJ2-5; TRBD2 matches 9 bases. Germline lookup yields CDR1 SGHTA and CDR2 FQGTGA. Germline trimming cut 5 bases from V and 9 bases from J; bases unmatched to any gene: 7. The CDR3 has 13 amino acids. CDR3 sequence: CASSPSGARAQYF. CDR3 sequence (DNA): TGTGCCAGCAGCCCTAGCGGGGCCCGCGCCCAGTACTTC.

This clonotype was seen at least ten times. The chain employs TRBV18 and TRBJ1-1, with 7 nucleotides matching TRBD1. There are 13 residues in the CDR3. Looked up from germline, CDR1 is KGHSH and CDR2 is LQKENI. The J segment lost 6 bases and the V segment lost 0 bases, leaving 1 base of the junction unmatched. DNA of the CDR3: TGTGCCAGCTCACCACCCGACAGGGCTGAAGCTTTCTTT. Translated, it gives CASSPPDRAEAFF.

In this sample, this clonotype turned up many times. J is TRBJ2-2 and V is TRBV5-1, with D possibly TRBD2 on 5 matching bases. V was shortened by 2 bases and J by 6 bases, with 11 bases between the two germline ends. Germline loops: CDR1 SGHRS, CDR2 YFSETQ. The CDR3 has 14 residues. CDR3 DNA: TGCGCCAGCAGCTTCCTAGCAAGTTCCGGGGAGCTGTTTTTT. This sequence encodes CASSFLASSGELFF.

About this clonotype: Likely a read error: the CDR3 ends without its conserved phenylalanine or tryptophan. The chain recombines TRBV28 with TRBJ2-7; TRBD2 agrees at 10 bases. The CDR3 sequence is 19 residues long. Germline-derived CDR1 and CDR2 are MDHEN and SYDVKM. With V trimmed by 2 bases and J by 2 bases, 15 bases remained unmatched. CDR3 nucleotide sequence: TGTGCCAGCAGTTTAGGGTTACGGACTAGCGGACCAAGTACCTACGAGCAGTACTCC. It is translated as CASSLGLRTSGPSTYEQYS.

The table lists this clonotype with many counts. The rearrangement links TRBV6-2 or TRBV6-3 to TRBJ2-7; no firm D call. CDR3 length: 12 residues. V gave up 3 bases and J gave up 5 bases, with 8 bases separating them. Germline CDR1 reads MNHEY; CDR2 reads SVGEGT. This CDR3 reads CASSYLGDEQYF. In DNA form, the CDR3 reads TGTGCCAGCAGTTATCTAGGCGACGAGCAGTACTTC.

This clonotype was seen repeatedly, ten times or more. The chain combines TRBV12-3 or TRBV12-4 with TRBJ2-5, with D maybe TRBD1 (6 bases). This CDR3 comprises 16 residues. Deletions cut 5 bases from V and 3 bases from J, with 19 bases between. CDR3 protein: CASSPPSGVVEETQYF. The DNA of the CDR3 is TGTGCCAGCAGTCCCCCCTCAGGGGTAGTGGAAGAGACCCAGTACTTC.

This clonotype was picked up many times. V and J are TRBV6-1 and TRBJ2-7; D unresolved. This CDR3 region has 11 residues. The germline CDR1 and CDR2 sequences are MNHNS and SASEGT. V lost 6 bases and J 3 bases, leaving 6 bases between the germline ends. In nucleotides, the CDR3 is TGTGCCAGCAGCTGGCGCTACGAGCAGTACTTC. Protein product: CASSWRYEQYF.

Concerning this clonotype itself: A much larger clone lies a single base off, so this may be a read error. The V and J genes are TRBV12-3 or TRBV12-4 and TRBJ2-5; D might be TRBD2 (5 bases). CDR3 length: 14 amino acids. CDR3 DNA: TGTGCCAGCAGTATCCTCGGGAAACAAGAGATCCAGTACTTC. This sequence encodes CASSILGKQEIQYF.

This clonotype was recorded many times. The CDR3 protein is CASSLGPGLAGTQYF. The CDR3 bases are TGTGCCAGCAGCTTGGGACCGGGACTAGCAGGGACCCAGTACTTC. The chain is built from TRBV11-2 and TRBJ2-5; TRBD2 matches 9 bases. Germline trimming cut 3 bases from V and 7 bases from J; bases unmatched to any gene: 9. The CDR3 spans 15 residues. Per the germline V gene, CDR1 is SGHAT and CDR2 is FQNNGV.

The CDR3 is CASSLRPTGTSASGYTF. For the CDR3, the DNA is TGTGCCAGCAGTTTAAGGCCCACCGGGACGTCTGCGAGTGGCTACACCTTC. The chain is built from TRBV28 and TRBJ1-2; D is possibly TRBD1 (5 bases). CDR1 MDHEN and CDR2 SYDVKM come from the germline V gene. Trimming cost V 2 bases and J 7 bases, with 23 bases left between them. There are 17 residues in the CDR3.

This clonotype was found a few times. The chain combines TRBV6-5 with TRBJ2-5; the D call may be TRBD1 or TRBD2 (5 bases each). The CDR3 has 14 amino acids. Germline V lookup: CDR1 MNHEY, CDR2 SVGAGI. Deletions cut 1 base from V and 5 bases from J, with 11 bases between. The chain's CDR3 is CASSYFGADETQYF. The CDR3 bases are TGTGCCAGCAGTTACTTCGGGGCAGATGAGACCCAGTACTTC.

This clonotype was detected ten times or more. Sequence at one end of the junction differs from germline and may be a read error. The chain recombines TRBV5-1 with TRBJ2-7, with D unresolved. The germline CDR1 and CDR2 sequences are SGHRS and YFSETQ. The CDR3 runs to 17 residues. The CDR3 spells CTSSSTAVYAESYEQYF. The CDR3 nucleotides read TGCACCAGCAGCTCCACGGCGGTTTATGCCGAATCCTACGAGCAGTACTTC.

This clonotype occurred many times. J is TRBJ2-7 and V is TRBV24-1; TRBD1 might be the D (5 bases). The CDR3 totals 13 residues. Per germline, CDR1 KGHDR and CDR2 SFDVKD. V lost 3 bases, J lost 0 bases, and 5 bases lay in between. The CDR3 loop reads CATSDTGSYEQYF. The CDR3 nucleotides are TGTGCCACCAGTGATACAGGCTCCTACGAGCAGTACTTC.

This clonotype has only a few counts. The chain couples TRBV28 to TRBJ2-5; 8 bases match TRBD1. CDR1 is MDHEN, CDR2 SYDVKM, per germline. The ends lost 4 bases at V and 5 bases at J; junction bases unmatched: 9. The CDR3 covers 15 residues. This CDR3 reads CASSSPGQERETQYF. The CDR3 DNA is TGTGCCAGCAGTTCGCCGGGACAGGAAAGGGAGACCCAGTACTTC.

This clonotype was seen many times. The rearrangement uses TRBV30 and TRBJ1-5, with D uncertain. Germline V gene lookup returns CDR1 GTSNPN and CDR2 SVGIG (reference sequence). The CDR3 spans 12 residues. The V end lost 0 bases, the J end lost 9 bases, and 9 bases lay between the germline ends. The CDR3 region is CAWSVFPRPQHF. The CDR3 DNA sequence: TGTGCCTGGAGTGTATTTCCGCGGCCCCAGCATTTT.

The V call is TRBV6-5, the J call TRBJ2-2; a possible D gene is TRBD1 (6 bases). The CDR3 consists of 14 residues. The germline gives CDR1 MNHEY, CDR2 SVGAGI. Trimming took off 10 bases at V and 0 bases at J, with 12 bases between the two ends. The CDR3: CAMRWTANTGELFF. CDR3 in DNA: TGTGCCATGCGTTGGACAGCGAACACCGGGGAGCTGTTTTTT.